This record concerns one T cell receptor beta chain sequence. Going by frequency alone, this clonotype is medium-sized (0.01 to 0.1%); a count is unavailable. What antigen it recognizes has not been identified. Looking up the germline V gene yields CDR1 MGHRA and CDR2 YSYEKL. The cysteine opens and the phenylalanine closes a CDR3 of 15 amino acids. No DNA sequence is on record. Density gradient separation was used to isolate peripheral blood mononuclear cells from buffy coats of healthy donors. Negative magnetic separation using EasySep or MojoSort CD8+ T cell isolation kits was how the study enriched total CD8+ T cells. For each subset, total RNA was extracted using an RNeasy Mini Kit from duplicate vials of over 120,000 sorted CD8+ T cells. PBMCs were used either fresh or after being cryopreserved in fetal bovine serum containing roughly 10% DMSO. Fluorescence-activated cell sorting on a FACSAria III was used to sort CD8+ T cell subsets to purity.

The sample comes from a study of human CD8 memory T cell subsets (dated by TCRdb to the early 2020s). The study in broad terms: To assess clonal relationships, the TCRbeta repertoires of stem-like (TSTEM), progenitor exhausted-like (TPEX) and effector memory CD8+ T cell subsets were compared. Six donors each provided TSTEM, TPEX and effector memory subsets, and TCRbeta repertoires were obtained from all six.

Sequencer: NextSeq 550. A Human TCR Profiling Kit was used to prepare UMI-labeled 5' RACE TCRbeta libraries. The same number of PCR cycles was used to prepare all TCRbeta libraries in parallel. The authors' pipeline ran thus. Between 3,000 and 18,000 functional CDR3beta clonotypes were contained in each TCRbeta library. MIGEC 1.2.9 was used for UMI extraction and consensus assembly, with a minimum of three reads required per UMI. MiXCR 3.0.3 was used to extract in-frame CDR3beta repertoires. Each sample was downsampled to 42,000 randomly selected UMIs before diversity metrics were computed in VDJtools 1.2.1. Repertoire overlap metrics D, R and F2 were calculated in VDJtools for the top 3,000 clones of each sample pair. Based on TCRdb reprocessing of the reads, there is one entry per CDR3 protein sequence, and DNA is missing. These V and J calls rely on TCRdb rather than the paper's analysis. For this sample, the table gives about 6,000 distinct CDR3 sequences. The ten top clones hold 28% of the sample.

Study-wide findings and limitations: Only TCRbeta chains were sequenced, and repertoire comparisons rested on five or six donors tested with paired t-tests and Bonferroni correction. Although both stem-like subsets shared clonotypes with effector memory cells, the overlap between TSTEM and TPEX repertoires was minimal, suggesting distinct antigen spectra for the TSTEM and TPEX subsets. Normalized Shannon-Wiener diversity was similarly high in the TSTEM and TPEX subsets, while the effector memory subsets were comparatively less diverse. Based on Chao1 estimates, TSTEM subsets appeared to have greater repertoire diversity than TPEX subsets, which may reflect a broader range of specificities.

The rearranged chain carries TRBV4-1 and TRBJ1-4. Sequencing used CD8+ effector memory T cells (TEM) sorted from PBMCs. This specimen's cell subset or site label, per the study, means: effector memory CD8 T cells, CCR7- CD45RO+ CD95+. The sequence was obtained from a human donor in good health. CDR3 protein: CASSQTLGANEKLFF.